The 13 T cell receptor beta chains presented below share a single source sample, sequenced in a study of beta chain features in type 1 diabetes. Reverse transcribing all isolated RNA meant expressed TCRB transcripts were sequenced. Clones were read by immunoSEQ multiplex PCR, and TCRdb kept only the in-frame ones, dropping some. The sample holds roughly 450,000 clones; approximately 10% are singletons and the top ten take over 0.035%. Sequencing was performed on naive CD4+ T cells from blood. These receptors were taken from a woman between 18 and 30 years old in good health.

This clone was counted between two and nine times. The chain employs TRBV9 and TRBJ2-7; a weak D match, TRBD2 (6 bases). The germline V and J ends were trimmed by 2 bases and 0 bases, with 12 bases remaining between them. Germline V gene lookup returns CDR1 SGDLS and CDR2 YYNGEE. There are 15 residues in the CDR3. CDR3 loop: CASSVGPTSSYEQYF. In nucleotides, the CDR3 is TGTGCCAGCAGCGTGGGACCGACTAGCTCCTACGAGCAGTACTTC.

The chain carries TRBV18 and TRBJ1-1; D is unclear. This CDR3 spans 13 amino acids. Looked up from germline, CDR1 is KGHSH and CDR2 is LQKENI. The germline V and J ends were trimmed by 1 base and 0 bases, with 3 bases remaining between them. This CDR3 is CASSPLVNTEAFF. CDR3 in DNA: TGTGCCAGCTCACCACTAGTGAACACTGAAGCTTTCTTT.

The chain recombines TRBV6-4 with TRBJ1-1; D call uncertain. Per germline, CDR1 MRHNA and CDR2 SNTAGT. V dropped 4 bases and J dropped 0 bases, with 6 bases sitting between them. CDR3 length equals 13 residues. CDR3 nucleotides: TGTGCCAGCAGTGCCCTCATGAACACTGAAGCTTTCTTT. Its protein product is CASSALMNTEAFF.

V usage is TRBV18 and J usage is TRBJ1-5; TRBD1 matches at 7 bases. This CDR3 region has 15 residues. Germline CDR1 reads KGHSH; CDR2 reads LQKENI. V lost 5 bases to trimming and J lost 7 bases; unmatched junction nucleotides: 11. For the CDR3, the DNA is TGTGCCAGCTCAGAAGAGACAGGGTCGAACCAGCCCCAGCATTTT. This codes for CASSEETGSNQPQHF. The whole variable domain, remainder taken from reference TRBV18 and TRBJ1-5, is NAGVMQNPRHLVRRRGQEARLRCSPMKGHSHVYWYRQLPEEGLKFMVYLQKENIIDESGMPKERFSAEFPKEGPSILRIQQVVRGDSAAYFCASSEETGSNQPQHFGDGTRLSIL.

This clone showed up just a few times. The chain links TRBV18 to TRBJ2-7; a weak D match, TRBD1 (6 bases). From germline, CDR1 is KGHSH and CDR2 LQKENI. The CDR3 runs to 14 residues. The V gene lost 2 bases and the J gene lost 3 bases, with 11 bases spanning the gap. CDR3 loop: CASSPIETGYEQYF. The CDR3 DNA follows: TGTGCCAGCTCACCAATCGAGACAGGCTACGAGCAGTACTTC.

This clone turned up a few times. The rearrangement joins TRBV15 to TRBJ2-2, with TRBD2 matching over 13 bases. This CDR3 region has 18 residues. J was trimmed by 4 bases and V by 0 bases; bases with no gene match: 5. Germline CDR1 reads LNHNV; CDR2 reads YYDKDF (reference sequence). DNA for the CDR3: TGTGCCACCAGCAGAGACCCACTAGCGGGGGGGCCCACCGGGGAGCTGTTTTTT. It encodes CATSRDPLAGGPTGELFF.

The rearrangement joins TRBV7-2 to TRBJ2-7; 7 positions match TRBD1. CDR1 is SGHTA, CDR2 FQGNSA, per germline. V shed 5 bases, J shed 2 bases, and the junction held 9 bases outside the gene matches. The CDR3 sequence is 15 residues long. DNA of the CDR3: TGTGCCAGCAGCCAAACCGGGACAGATGCCTACGAGCAGTACTTC. Translation gives CASSQTGTDAYEQYF. Using reference TRBV7-2 and TRBJ2-7 for the parts outside the CDR3, the full variable domain is GAGVSQSPSNKVTEKGKDVELRCDPISGHTALYWYRQSLGQGLEFLIYFQGNSAPDKSGLPSDRFSAERTGGSVSTLTIQRTQQEDSAVYLCASSQTGTDAYEQYFGPGTRLTVT.

This sequence joins TRBV15 and TRBJ1-5; a weak D match, TRBD1 (6 bases). Looked up from germline, CDR1 is LNHNV and CDR2 is YYDKDF (reference sequence). V dropped 4 bases and J dropped 0 bases, with 16 bases sitting between them. This CDR3 region has 17 residues. CDR3 sequence (DNA): TGTGCCACCAGCATGGCCTCAGCAGGGGCTAGCAATCAGCCCCAGCATTTT. Its protein product is CATSMASAGASNQPQHF.

On this clone: Other nucleotide sequences from this sample produce the same CDR3. The chain combines TRBV14 with TRBJ2-7; 12 positions match TRBD2. V lost 4 bases, J lost 2 bases, and 0 bases stayed unmatched. CDR1 SGHDN and CDR2 FVKESK come from the germline V gene. The CDR3 contains 14 residues. The CDR3 is CASSRTSGTYEQYF. The CDR3 coding sequence is TGTGCCAGCAGCCGGACTAGCGGGACCTACGAGCAGTACTTC.

A few counts support this clone. This sequence joins TRBV23-1 and TRBJ2-7; D is perhaps TRBD1 (6 bases). TRBV23-1 is identified as an open reading frame with a role that is uncertain. Deletions cut 2 bases from V and 3 bases from J, with 17 bases between. The CDR3 totals 16 residues. The DNA of the CDR3 is TGCGCCAGCAGTCAAGTGGGGGCGAGACAGAACTACGAGCAGTACTTC. This codes for CASSQVGARQNYEQYF.

The chain is built from TRBV19 and TRBJ2-2, with D tentatively TRBD2 (5 bases). Trimming removed 7 bases from V and 6 bases from J, with 21 bases in between. CDR1 and CDR2 (germline): LNHDA, SQIVND (reference sequence). The CDR3 contains 16 residues. In nucleotides, the CDR3 is TGTGCCAGTAATTTTGGCAGCGGAGTCCCTCCCGGGGAGCTGTTTTTT. It is translated as CASNFGSGVPPGELFF.

The CDR3 is CSAQRFPLQYF. The CDR3 DNA reads as TGCAGTGCGCAGCGGTTCCCCCTGCAGTATTTT. The chain carries TRBV20-1 and TRBJ2-3, with a weak D call TRBD2 (5 bases). Trimming removed 6 bases at V and 11 bases at J, with 15 bases between. The CDR3 is 11 amino acids. The germline gives CDR1 DFQATT, CDR2 SNEGSKA (reference sequence).

The table lists this clone with a few counts. The V gene is TRBV7-8, the J gene TRBJ2-7; D might be TRBD2 (5 bases). Trimming shortened V by 3 bases and J by 3 bases, and 9 bases separated the two germline ends. The CDR3 is 13 residues long. Germline V gene lookup returns CDR1 SGHVS and CDR2 FQNEAQ. As DNA, the CDR3 is TGTGCCAGCAGCTTCCGGGGTGGCTACGAGCAGTACTTC. It encodes CASSFRGGYEQYF.